The 14 T cell receptor beta chains below come from one sample, sequenced in a study of shared clonotypes between healthy human individuals. Generated by immunoSEQ multiplex PCR, the TCRdb table keeps only in-frame clones and is missing some. The sample includes 550,000 to 600,000 clones, around 78% seen only once; the top ten take about 12%. Sequenced sample: PBMCs. Receptor source: a woman in her 40s in good health. Some clones in this sample may be carry-over from other donors' samples.

This clone was observed many times. This chain uses TRBV19 with TRBJ1-5, with a weak D call TRBD1 (6 bases). V shed 6 bases and J shed 1 base, with 19 bases lying between them. CDR1 is LNHDA, CDR2 SQIVND, per germline (reference sequence). The CDR3 is made up of 17 amino acids. CDR3 nucleotide sequence: TGTGCCAGTAGGACCCCAGGGGCTGGGGGGAGCAATCAGCCCCAGCATTTT. Protein: CASRTPGAGGSNQPQHF.

The V and J genes are TRBV27 and TRBJ2-7; a weak D match, TRBD1 (5 bases). Germline V gives CDR1 MNHEY, CDR2 SMNVEV (reference sequence). This CDR3 has 13 amino acids. V was trimmed by 3 bases and J by 7 bases, leaving 13 bases between them. The CDR3 nucleotides are TGTGCCAGCAGTTTCCCTACAGGTTGTGAGCAGTACTTC. It specifies CASSFPTGCEQYF.

Remarks on this clone: Other DNA sequences within the sample encode an identical CDR3. The chain recombines TRBV28 with TRBJ1-4; the match to TRBD1 covers 10 bases. CDR3 length equals 15 residues. Trimming cost V 5 bases and J 8 bases; bases outside gene matches: 8. Germline V gene data show CDR1 as MDHEN and CDR2 as SYDVKM. The CDR3 DNA follows: TGTGCCAGCAGTCTTATCGGGACAGGGGACGAAAAACTGTTTTTT. Protein product: CASSLIGTGDEKLFF. Supplemented by reference TRBV28 and TRBJ1-4, the full variable domain reads DVKVTQSSRYLVKRTGEKVFLECVQDMDHENMFWYRQDPGLGLRLIYFSYDVKMKEKGDIPEGYSVSREKKERFSLILESASTNQTSMYLCASSLIGTGDEKLFFGSGTQLSVL.

This sequence joins TRBV4-1 and TRBJ1-1; TRBD1 matches 7 bases. The CDR3 is 16 amino acids. Germline lookup yields CDR1 MGHRA and CDR2 YSYEKL. Germline trimming cut 1 base from V and 1 base from J; bases unmatched to any gene: 6. The CDR3 spells CASSQGQGGRNTEAFF. The CDR3 nucleotides are TGCGCCAGCAGCCAAGGCCAGGGGGGCAGGAACACTGAAGCTTTCTTT.

CDR3 coding DNA: TGTGCCAGCAGCCCGTCCCAGCGGGAGGGCACCGGGGAGCTGTTTTTT. Translated: CASSPSQREGTGELFF. The J gene is TRBJ2-2, the V gene TRBV11-2, with 10 bases aligning to TRBD2. The CDR3 consists of 16 residues. V gave up 5 bases and J gave up 4 bases; unmatched junction bases: 7. Germline values: CDR1 SGHAT, CDR2 FQNNGV. The whole variable domain, remainder taken from reference TRBV11-2 and TRBJ2-2, is EAGVAQSPRYKIIEKRQSVAFWCNPISGHATLYWYQQILGQGPKLLIQFQNNGVVDDSQLPKDRFSAERLKGVDSTLKIQPAKLEDSAVYLCASSPSQREGTGELFFGEGSRLTVL.

J is TRBJ2-7 and V is TRBV5-1; 7 nucleotides align to TRBD1. Germline CDR1 reads SGHRS; CDR2 reads YFSETQ. Germline trimming cut 2 bases from V and 12 bases from J; bases unmatched to any gene: 5. The CDR3 has 11 residues. The CDR3 DNA is TGCGCCAGCAGCTTAGGACAGGCCTTGTACTTC. Translated: CASSLGQALYF.

This clone was seen a few times. The chain couples TRBV7-8 to TRBJ2-5; D may be TRBD1 (5 bases). Per germline, CDR1 SGHVS and CDR2 FQNEAQ. The CDR3 has 16 residues. V was pared by 2 bases and J by 5 bases, with 18 bases between. The CDR3 DNA reads TGTGCCAGCAGCTTAAGGGGCGGCCAATACTCCGAGACCCAGTACTTC. Its translation is CASSLRGGQYSETQYF.

V gene TRBV6-6 combines with J gene TRBJ2-7; a possible D gene is TRBD2 (5 bases). V lost 0 bases to trimming and J lost 4 bases, with 10 bases between them. The CDR3 has 14 amino acids. Germline CDR1 is MNHNY and CDR2 is SVGAGI (reference sequence). The CDR3, as DNA: TGTGCCAGCAGTTACTCGGCTAGCACGTACGAGCAGTACTTC. It is translated as CASSYSASTYEQYF.

The gene calls are TRBV9 and TRBJ2-3, with 13 positions matching TRBD2. The CDR3 is made up of 15 amino acids. Germline CDR1 SGDLS, CDR2 YYNGEE. V dropped 3 bases and J dropped 6; count of bases not matched to a gene: 4. Here the CDR3 DNA reads TGTGCCAGCAGCGCGGGACTAGCGGGACTCGATACGCAGTATTTT. Translation gives CASSAGLAGLDTQYF.

The chain recombines TRBV6-5 with TRBJ2-2; D call uncertain. V was shortened by 1 base and J by 1 base, with 4 bases between the two germline ends. CDR3 size: 14 residues. Germline V gene lookup returns CDR1 MNHEY and CDR2 SVGAGI. This CDR3 reads CASSYLQNTGELFF. Here the CDR3 DNA reads TGTGCCAGCAGTTACTTACAGAACACCGGGGAGCTGTTTTTT.

The CDR3 DNA sequence: TGTGCCAGCAGTCCTGCTGGGGACAGGGAGTCAGATACGCAGTATTTT. It specifies CASSPAGDRESDTQYF. The chain uses TRBV27 and TRBJ2-3; TRBD1 matches at 9 bases. This CDR3 has 16 residues. Germline V gene sequence: CDR1 MNHEY, CDR2 SMNVEV (reference sequence). The V gene end was trimmed by 5 bases and the J gene end by 4 bases; junction bases not matched to a gene: 10.

This clone was seen only once. The chain combines TRBV18 with TRBJ2-1; 10 bases are a match to TRBD2. With 3 bases clipped from V and 5 bases from J, the junction kept 4 bases outside the gene matches. This CDR3 comprises 15 residues. Per germline, CDR1 KGHSH and CDR2 LQKENI. The DNA for the CDR3 is TGTGCCAGCTCACCCCCTAGCGGGAGAGACAATGAGCAGTTCTTC. It translates to CASSPPSGRDNEQFF.

This sequence joins TRBV6-1 and TRBJ1-4; D might be TRBD1 (6 bases). Germline V gene lookup returns CDR1 MNHNS and CDR2 SASEGT. The CDR3 covers 13 residues. V was pared by 1 base and J by 8 bases, with 8 bases between. The DNA of the CDR3 is TGTGCCAGCAGTGAAGTAAGGGGGGAAAAACTGTTTTTT. Its protein product is CASSEVRGEKLFF.

This clone has only one observation. V is TRBV2 and J is TRBJ2-1, with 9 bases aligning to TRBD2. Germline CDR1 and CDR2: SNHLY and FYNNEI. V was clipped by 7 bases and J by 5 bases; unmatched bases: 12. The CDR3 covers 16 residues. The CDR3 DNA sequence: TGTGCCAGCATGGCGGGACTAGCCTTAAAAGACAATGAGCAGTTCTTC. This gives the protein CASMAGLALKDNEQFF.